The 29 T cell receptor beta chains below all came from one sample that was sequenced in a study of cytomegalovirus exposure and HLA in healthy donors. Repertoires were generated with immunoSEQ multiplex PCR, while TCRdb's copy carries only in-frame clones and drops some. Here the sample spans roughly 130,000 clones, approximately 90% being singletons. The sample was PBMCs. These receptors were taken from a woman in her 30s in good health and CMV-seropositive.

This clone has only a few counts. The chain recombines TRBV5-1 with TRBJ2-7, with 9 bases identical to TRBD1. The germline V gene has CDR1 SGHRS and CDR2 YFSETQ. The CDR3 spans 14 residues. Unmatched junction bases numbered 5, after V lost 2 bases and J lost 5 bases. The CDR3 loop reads CASSLQGAVNEQYF. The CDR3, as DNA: TGCGCCAGCAGCTTACAGGGGGCAGTGAACGAGCAGTACTTC. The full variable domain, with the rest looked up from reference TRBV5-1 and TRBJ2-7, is KAGVTQTPRYLIKTRGQQVTLSCSPISGHRSVSWYQQTPGQGLQFLFEYFSETQRNKGNFPGRFSGRQFSNSRSEMNVSTLELGDSALYLCASSLQGAVNEQYFGPGTRLTVT.

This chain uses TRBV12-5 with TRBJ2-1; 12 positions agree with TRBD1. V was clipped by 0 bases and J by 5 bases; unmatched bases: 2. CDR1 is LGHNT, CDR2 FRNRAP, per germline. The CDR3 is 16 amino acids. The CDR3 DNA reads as TGTGCTAGTGGTTTGGTGGGACAGGGGGCAGACAATGAGCAGTTCTTC. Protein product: CASGLVGQGADNEQFF.

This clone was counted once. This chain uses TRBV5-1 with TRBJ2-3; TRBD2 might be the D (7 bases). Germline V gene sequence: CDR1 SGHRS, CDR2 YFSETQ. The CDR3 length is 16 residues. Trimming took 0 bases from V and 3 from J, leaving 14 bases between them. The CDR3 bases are TGCGCCAGCAGCTTGGATGAGGGGGGGCAGACAGATACGCAGTATTTT. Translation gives CASSLDEGGQTDTQYF.

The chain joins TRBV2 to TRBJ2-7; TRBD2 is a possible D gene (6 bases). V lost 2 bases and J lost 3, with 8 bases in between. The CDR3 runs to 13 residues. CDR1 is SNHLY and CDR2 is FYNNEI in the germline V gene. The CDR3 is CASSERRGYEQYF. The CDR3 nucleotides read TGTGCCAGCAGTGAACGGCGGGGCTACGAGCAGTACTTC.

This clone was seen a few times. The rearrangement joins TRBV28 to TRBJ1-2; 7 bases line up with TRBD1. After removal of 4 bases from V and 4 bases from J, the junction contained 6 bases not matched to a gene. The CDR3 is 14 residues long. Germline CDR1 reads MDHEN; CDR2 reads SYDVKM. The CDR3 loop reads CASSSGTVTYGYTF. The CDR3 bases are TGTGCCAGCAGTTCCGGGACAGTAACCTATGGCTACACCTTC.

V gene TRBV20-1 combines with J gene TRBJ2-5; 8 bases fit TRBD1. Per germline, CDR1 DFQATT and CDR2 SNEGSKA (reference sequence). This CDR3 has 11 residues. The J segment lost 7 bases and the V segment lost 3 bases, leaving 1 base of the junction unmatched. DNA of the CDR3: TGCAGTGCTAGCGGGACAGGGACCCAGTACTTC. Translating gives CSASGTGTQYF.

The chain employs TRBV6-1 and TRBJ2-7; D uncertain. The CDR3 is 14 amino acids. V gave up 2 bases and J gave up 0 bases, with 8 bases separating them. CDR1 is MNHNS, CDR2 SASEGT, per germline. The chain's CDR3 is CASSELWSSYEQYF. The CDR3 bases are TGTGCCAGCAGTGAATTATGGAGCTCCTACGAGCAGTACTTC.

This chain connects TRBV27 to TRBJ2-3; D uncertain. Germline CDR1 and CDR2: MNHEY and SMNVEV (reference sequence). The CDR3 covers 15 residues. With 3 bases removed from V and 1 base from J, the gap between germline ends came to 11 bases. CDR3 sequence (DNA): TGTGCCAGCAGTTTTAATAGTCGAGGCACAGATACGCAGTATTTT. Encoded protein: CASSFNSRGTDTQYF.

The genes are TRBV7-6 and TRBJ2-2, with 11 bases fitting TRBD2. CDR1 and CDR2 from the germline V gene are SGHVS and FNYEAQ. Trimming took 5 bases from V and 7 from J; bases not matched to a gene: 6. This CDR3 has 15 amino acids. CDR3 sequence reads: CASSQLAGEGGELFF. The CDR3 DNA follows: TGTGCCAGCAGCCAACTAGCGGGGGAGGGCGGGGAGCTGTTTTTT.

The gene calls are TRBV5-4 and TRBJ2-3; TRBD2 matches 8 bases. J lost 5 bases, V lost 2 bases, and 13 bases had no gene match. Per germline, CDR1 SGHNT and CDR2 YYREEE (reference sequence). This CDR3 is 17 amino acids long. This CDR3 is CASSLGRSGGPEDTQYF. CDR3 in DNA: TGTGCCAGCAGCTTAGGCCGGTCGGGGGGGCCGGAAGATACGCAGTATTTT.

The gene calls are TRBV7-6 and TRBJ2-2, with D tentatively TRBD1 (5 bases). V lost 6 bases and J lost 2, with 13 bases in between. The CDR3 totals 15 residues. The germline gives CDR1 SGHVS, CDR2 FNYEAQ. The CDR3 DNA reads TGTGCCAGCAGATTAACAGGCTTAAACACCGGGGAGCTGTTTTTT. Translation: CASRLTGLNTGELFF.

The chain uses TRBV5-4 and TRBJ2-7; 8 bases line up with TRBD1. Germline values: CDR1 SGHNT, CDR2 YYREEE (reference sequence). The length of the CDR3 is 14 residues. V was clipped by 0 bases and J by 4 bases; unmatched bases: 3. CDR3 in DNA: TGTGCCAGCAGCTTGGTGGGACAGGATTACGAGCAGTACTTC. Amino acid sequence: CASSLVGQDYEQYF.

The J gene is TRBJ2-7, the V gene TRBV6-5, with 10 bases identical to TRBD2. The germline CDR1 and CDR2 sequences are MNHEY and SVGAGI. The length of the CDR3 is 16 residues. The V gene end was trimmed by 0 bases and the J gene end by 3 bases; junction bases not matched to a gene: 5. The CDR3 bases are TGTGCCAGCAGTTACTCTCTAGCGGGGGCCAACTACGAGCAGTACTTC. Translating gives CASSYSLAGANYEQYF.

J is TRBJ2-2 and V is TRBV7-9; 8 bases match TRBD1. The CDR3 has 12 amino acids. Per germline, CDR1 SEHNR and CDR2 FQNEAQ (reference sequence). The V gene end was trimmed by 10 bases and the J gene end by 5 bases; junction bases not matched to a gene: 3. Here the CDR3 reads CANYRGTGELFF. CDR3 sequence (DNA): TGTGCCAACTACAGGGGGACCGGGGAGCTGTTTTTT.

The CDR3 DNA is TGTGCCAGCAGCGTAGAAGGGACTAGGGCCAATGAGCAGTTCTTC. This gives the protein CASSVEGTRANEQFF. The rearrangement joins TRBV9 to TRBJ2-1, with 8 bases lining up with TRBD2. V gave up 0 bases and J gave up 6 bases; unmatched junction bases: 5. CDR1 is SGDLS, CDR2 YYNGEE, per germline. This CDR3 is 15 amino acids long.

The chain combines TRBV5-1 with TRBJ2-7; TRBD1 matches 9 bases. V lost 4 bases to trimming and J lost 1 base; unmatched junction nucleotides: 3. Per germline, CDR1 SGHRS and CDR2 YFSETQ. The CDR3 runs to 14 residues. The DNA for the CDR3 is TGCGCCAGCAGCGCCGGACAGGGGTCCTACGAGCAGTACTTC. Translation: CASSAGQGSYEQYF.

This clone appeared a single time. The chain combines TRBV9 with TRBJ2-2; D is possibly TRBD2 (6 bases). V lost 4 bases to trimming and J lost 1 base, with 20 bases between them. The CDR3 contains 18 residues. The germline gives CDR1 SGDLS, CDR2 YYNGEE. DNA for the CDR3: TGTGCCAGCAGCCTCACGTCACGGGTAGCGGAGAACACCGGGGAGCTGTTTTTT. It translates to CASSLTSRVAENTGELFF.

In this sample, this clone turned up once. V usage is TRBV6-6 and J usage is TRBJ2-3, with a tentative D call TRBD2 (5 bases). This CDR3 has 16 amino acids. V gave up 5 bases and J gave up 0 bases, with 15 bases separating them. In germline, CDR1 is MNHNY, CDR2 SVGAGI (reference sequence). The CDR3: CASSPYRGLSTDTQYF. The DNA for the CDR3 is TGTGCCAGCAGTCCATACCGGGGTCTTAGCACAGATACGCAGTATTTT.

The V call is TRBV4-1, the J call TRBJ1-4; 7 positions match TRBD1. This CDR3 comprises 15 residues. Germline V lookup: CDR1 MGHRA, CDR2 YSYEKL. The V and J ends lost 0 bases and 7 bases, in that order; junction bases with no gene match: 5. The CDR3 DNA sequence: TGCGCCAGCAGCCAAGAAGGGACAGAATCTGAAAAACTGTTTTTT. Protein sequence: CASSQEGTESEKLFF.

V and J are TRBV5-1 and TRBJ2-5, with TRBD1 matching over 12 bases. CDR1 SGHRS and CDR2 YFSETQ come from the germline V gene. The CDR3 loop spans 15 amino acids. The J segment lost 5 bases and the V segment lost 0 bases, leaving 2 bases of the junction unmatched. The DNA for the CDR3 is TGCGCCAGCAGCTTGGGGGGACAGGGGGCTGAGACCCAGTACTTC. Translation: CASSLGGQGAETQYF.

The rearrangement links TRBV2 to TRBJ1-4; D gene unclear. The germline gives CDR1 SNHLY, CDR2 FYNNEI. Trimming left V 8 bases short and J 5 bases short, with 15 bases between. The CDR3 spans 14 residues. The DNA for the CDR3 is TGTGCCAGCCAAAACACCCTCGGGAATGAAAAACTGTTTTTT. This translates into CASQNTLGNEKLFF.

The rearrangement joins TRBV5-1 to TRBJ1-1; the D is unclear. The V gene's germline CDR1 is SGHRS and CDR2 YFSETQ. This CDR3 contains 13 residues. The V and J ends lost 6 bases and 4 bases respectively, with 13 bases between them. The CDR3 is CASNPGARTEAFF. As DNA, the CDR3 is TGCGCCAGCAACCCGGGAGCGCGCACTGAAGCTTTCTTT.

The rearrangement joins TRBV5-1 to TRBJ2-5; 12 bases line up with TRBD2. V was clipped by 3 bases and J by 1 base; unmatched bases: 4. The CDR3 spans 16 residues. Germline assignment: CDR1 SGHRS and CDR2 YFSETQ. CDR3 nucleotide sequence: TGCGCCAGCAGCTCGGGGGGACTAGCGGGCCAAGAGACCCAGTACTTC. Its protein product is CASSSGGLAGQETQYF. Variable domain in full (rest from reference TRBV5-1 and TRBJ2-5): KAGVTQTPRYLIKTRGQQVTLSCSPISGHRSVSWYQQTPGQGLQFLFEYFSETQRNKGNFPGRFSGRQFSNSRSEMNVSTLELGDSALYLCASSSGGLAGQETQYFGPGTRLLVL.

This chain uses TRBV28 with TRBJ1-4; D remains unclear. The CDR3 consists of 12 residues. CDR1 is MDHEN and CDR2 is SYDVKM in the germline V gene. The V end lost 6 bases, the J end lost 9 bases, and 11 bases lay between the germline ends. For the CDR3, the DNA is TGTGCCAGCAGCTCTCAGGCTAAAAAACTGTTTTTT. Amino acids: CASSSQAKKLFF.

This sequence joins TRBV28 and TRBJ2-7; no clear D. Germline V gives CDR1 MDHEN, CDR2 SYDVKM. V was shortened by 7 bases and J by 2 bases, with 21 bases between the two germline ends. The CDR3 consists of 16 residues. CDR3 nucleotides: TGTGCCAGCACCCCGGCGTGGCAGGTAATCCCCTACGAGCAGTACTTC. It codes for CASTPAWQVIPYEQYF.

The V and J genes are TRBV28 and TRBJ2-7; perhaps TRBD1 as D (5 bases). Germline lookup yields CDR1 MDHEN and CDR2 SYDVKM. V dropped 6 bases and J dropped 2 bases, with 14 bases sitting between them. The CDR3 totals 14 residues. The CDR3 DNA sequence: TGTGCCAGCAGCGAGGTTGGGGCCGCCTACGAGCAGTACTTC. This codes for CASSEVGAAYEQYF.

The CDR3 protein is CASSYERGSPLHF. CDR3 sequence (DNA): TGTGCCAGCAGCTACGAAAGAGGTTCACCCCTCCACTTT. The chain has TRBV6-5 and TRBJ1-6; no definite D call. CDR1 is MNHEY and CDR2 is SVGAGI in the germline V gene. Trimming cost V 6 bases and J 9 bases, with 12 bases left between them. This CDR3 spans 13 amino acids.

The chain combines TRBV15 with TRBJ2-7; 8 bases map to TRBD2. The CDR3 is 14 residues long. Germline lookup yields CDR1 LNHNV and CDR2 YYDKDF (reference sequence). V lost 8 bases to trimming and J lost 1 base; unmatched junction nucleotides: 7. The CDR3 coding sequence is TGTGCCACCTCCAGCGGGAGAGGGTCCTACGAGCAGTACTTC. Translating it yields CATSSGRGSYEQYF.

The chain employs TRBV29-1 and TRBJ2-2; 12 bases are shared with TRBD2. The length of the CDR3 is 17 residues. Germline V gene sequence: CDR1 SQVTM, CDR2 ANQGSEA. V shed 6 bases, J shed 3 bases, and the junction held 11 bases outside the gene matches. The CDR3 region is CSVRLAGEYFDTGELFF. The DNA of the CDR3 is TGCAGCGTGCGACTAGCGGGAGAATATTTTGACACCGGGGAGCTGTTTTTT.